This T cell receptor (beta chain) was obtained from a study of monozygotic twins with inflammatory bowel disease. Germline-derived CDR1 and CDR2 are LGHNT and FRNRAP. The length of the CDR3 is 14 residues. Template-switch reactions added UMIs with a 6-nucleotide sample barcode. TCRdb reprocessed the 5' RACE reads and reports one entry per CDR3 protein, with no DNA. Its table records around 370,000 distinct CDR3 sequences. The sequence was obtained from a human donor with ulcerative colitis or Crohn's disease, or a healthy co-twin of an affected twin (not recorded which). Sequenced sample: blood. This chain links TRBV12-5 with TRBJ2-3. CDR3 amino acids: CASALPPSTDTQYF.